One sample yielded the 2 T cell receptor beta chains listed below, sequenced in a study of blood T cell repertoires in COVID-19. Profiled with immunoSEQ multiplex PCR; TCRdb holds only in-frame clones, not every one. Of about 230,000 clones listed, 70% to 90% were seen once; the top ten hold approximately 2.6%. Sequencing used peripheral blood. These receptors originate from an older woman with active or convalescent COVID-19.

This clone was seen only a few times. V is TRBV11-2 and J is TRBJ1-1, with 8 bases aligning to TRBD1. The CDR3 length is 14 residues. The germline V gene has CDR1 SGHAT and CDR2 FQNNGV. The V gene end was trimmed by 3 bases and the J gene end by 2 bases; junction bases not matched to a gene: 2. The CDR3 coding sequence is TGTGCCAGCAGCTTTACAGGGGGAAACACTGAAGCTTTCTTT. Amino acids: CASSFTGGNTEAFF.

V gene TRBV6-4 combines with J gene TRBJ2-7; D uncertain. V lost 3 bases and J 2 bases, leaving 17 bases between the germline ends. Germline V gene data show CDR1 as MRHNA and CDR2 as SNTAGT. The CDR3 has 16 residues. CDR3 loop: CASSESPSAPTYEQYF. CDR3 DNA: TGTGCCAGCAGTGAATCTCCTAGTGCCCCAACCTACGAGCAGTACTTC.